This TCR beta chain was obtained from a study of blood T cells in healthy people across ages. Study-level background: Capturing about one barcoded beta molecule per two T cells was achieved by template switching.

Study-wide points: In long-lived donors, naive CD4+ cell counts and diversity exceeded those of aged donors. In the absence of known donor CMV status, changes in expanded clonotypes were possibly confounded.

CDR3 size: 15 residues. The junction had 9 bases not matched to a gene; V was cut back by 7 bases and J by 2 bases. Germline loops: CDR1 MNHEY, CDR2 SVGEGT. This clonotype was detected only a few times. Its antigen remains unknown. Isolated per sample were at least 6 million PBMCs. Then a second PCR, running roughly 6 to 12 cycles, was carried out with a sample-barcoded 5' primer and a J-beta primer mix. TCRdb ran MiXCR on the 5' RACE reads and lists one entry per CDR3 protein. Of fewer than 2,000,000 distinct CDR3 sequences in the sample, about 39% were seen once. This TCR was sampled from a human donor in good health. V gene TRBV6-2 or TRBV6-3 combines with J gene TRBJ2-7; TRBD1 matches 9 bases. Input material: blood. CDR3 loop: CASIIGQGKTYEQYF. CDR3 in DNA: TGTGCCAGCATCATCGGACAGGGGAAGACCTACGAGCAGTACTTC.